Listed below are T cell receptor beta chains from one sample, sequenced in a study of cytomegalovirus exposure and HLA in healthy donors. This table comes from immunoSEQ multiplex PCR, and its TCRdb copy is limited to in-frame clones, with some not included. The sample shows some 200,000 clones, roughly 78% of them seen only once. The specimen was PBMCs. These receptors all come from a girl aged 10 to 17 in good health and CMV-seropositive. Both conserved end residues are part of each CDR3. The order of the fields is D gene, J gene, clone size, V gene, CDR3 protein, CDR3 DNA. D genes are given only for firm matches. Size values are once, few and many counts, or a class for expanded clones, and some rows have none.

-,TRBJ1-1,-,TRBV14,CASSQAQGAQAFF,TGTGCCAGCAGCCAAGCTCAGGGTGCGCAAGCTTTCTTT
TRBD1,TRBJ2-3,-,TRBV4-1,CASSQRTGGTDTQYF,TGCGCCAGCAGCCAGCGGACAGGGGGCACAGATACGCAGTATTTT
-,TRBJ1-5,-,TRBV6-1,CASSERGGTYSNQPQHF,TGTGCCAGCAGTGAACGGGGGGGGACCTATAGCAATCAGCCCCAGCATTTT
-,TRBJ2-7,once,TRBV11-2,CASSFGAGYEQYF,TGTGCCAGCAGCTTTGGGGCAGGATACGAGCAGTACTTC
-,TRBJ2-7,few,TRBV5-4,CASSHLFQGAYEQYF,TGTGCCAGCAGCCACCTATTCCAAGGGGCCTACGAGCAGTACTTC
-,TRBJ1-5,-,TRBV18,CASSRSTDQPQHF,TGTGCCAGCTCACGATCGACAGATCAGCCCCAGCATTTT
TRBD1,TRBJ2-2,-,TRBV2,CATGQGPGELFF,TGTGCCACCGGACAGGGTCCCGGGGAGCTGTTTTTT
-,TRBJ1-6,-,TRBV10-2,CASSDWGGFNSPLHF,TGCGCCAGCAGTGATTGGGGGGGGTTTAATTCACCCCTCCACTTT
TRBD1,TRBJ1-2,-,TRBV11-2,CASSLDRAVPLNYGYTF,TGTGCCAGCAGCTTGGACAGGGCAGTCCCTCTCAACTATGGCTACACCTTC
-,TRBJ1-3,-,TRBV5-6,CASSPGDGNTIYF,TGTGCCAGCAGCCCGGGGGATGGAAACACCATATATTTT
-,TRBJ2-4,-,TRBV2,CASFPLTKNIQYF,TGTGCCAGCTTTCCGTTAACCAAAAACATTCAGTACTTC
-,TRBJ1-2,few,TRBV10-2,CASKREEGHGYTF,TGCGCCAGCAAAAGGGAGGAAGGGCATGGCTACACCTTC
TRBD2,TRBJ2-1,-,TRBV7-2,CASSSSGVYNEQFF,TGTGCCAGCAGCTCTAGCGGGGTTTACAATGAGCAGTTCTTC
-,TRBJ2-1,few,TRBV10-3,CAISEQNEQFF,TGTGCCATCAGTGAGCAAAATGAGCAGTTCTTC
TRBD1,TRBJ1-1,few,TRBV11-2,CASSSPDQGARTEAFF,TGTGCCAGCAGCTCCCCCGACCAGGGGGCGCGTACTGAAGCTTTCTTT
TRBD1,TRBJ1-1,-,TRBV2,CASSRGQGNTEAFF,TGTGCCAGCTCACGCGGACAGGGGAACACTGAAGCTTTCTTT
TRBD1,TRBJ1-2,-,TRBV11-3,CASSTYGTGGDYGYTF,TGTGCCAGCAGCACTTACGGGACAGGGGGCGACTATGGCTACACCTTC
-,TRBJ1-2,once,TRBV19,CASSIGQINYGYTF,TGTGCCAGTAGTATTGGCCAGATAAACTATGGCTACACCTTC
TRBD1,TRBJ1-2,-,TRBV2,CASTAETGAYGYTF,TGTGCCAGCACCGCGGAGACAGGGGCCTATGGCTACACCTTC
-,TRBJ1-3,few,TRBV19,CASSQKGYNGNTIYF,TGTGCCAGTAGTCAGAAGGGGTACAATGGAAACACCATATATTTT
TRBD2,TRBJ2-7,-,TRBV7-7,CASSLGGGGTYEQYF,TGTGCCAGCAGCTTGGGTGGCGGGGGGACTTACGAGCAGTACTTC
-,TRBJ1-5,-,TRBV19,CASAGGSYSNQPQHF,TGTGCCAGTGCTGGGGGCTCCTATAGCAATCAGCCCCAGCATTTT
TRBD1,TRBJ2-2,-,TRBV15,CATSRETGTANTGELFF,TGTGCCACCAGCAGAGAAACTGGGACAGCCAACACCGGGGAGCTGTTTTTT
-,TRBJ1-5,-,TRBV10-3,CAISDSNQSQHF,TGTGCCATCAGTGATAGCAATCAGTCCCAGCATTTT
-,TRBJ2-7,-,TRBV6-5,CASSYSMTGTYEQYF,TGTGCCAGCAGTTACTCGATGACAGGTACCTACGAGCAGTACTTC
TRBD1,TRBJ2-7,-,TRBV18,CASSPQPLRTGGGGEQYF,TGTGCCAGCTCACCTCAACCGTTAAGAACAGGGGGCGGAGGGGAGCAGTACTTC